This TCR beta chain was recorded in a study of neurological immune-mediated disorders. This clonotype was seen repeatedly, ten times or more. One entry per CDR3 protein results from TCRdb running MiXCR on the 5' RACE reads. The table shows roughly 100,000 distinct CDR3 sequences, with about 3.8% occurring only once. V shed 5 bases and J shed 0 bases, with 14 bases lying between them. Germline V lookup: CDR1 LGHDT, CDR2 YNNKEL (reference sequence). This CDR3 region has 16 residues. This chain connects TRBV3-1 to TRBJ2-1, with D perhaps TRBD2 (5 bases). The sequencing sample was made of PBMCs. The TCR was taken from a woman aged 18-35 years with multiple sclerosis. Here the CDR3 DNA reads TGTGCCAGCAGCTCTCCGGACTCCTACTCCTACAATGAGCAGTTCTTC. Protein: CASSSPDSYSYNEQFF.